A selection of T cell receptor beta chains follows, all from one sample in a study of cytomegalovirus exposure and HLA in healthy donors. The repertoire was sequenced with immunoSEQ multiplex PCR; TCRdb's copy has only in-frame clones and lacks some. Of 60,000 to 70,000 clones in the sample, 65% to 70% are singletons; the top ten hold over 15%. Sequenced sample: PBMCs. The source of these receptors is a man aged 40-50 years in good health and CMV-seropositive. Each CDR3 is given with its conserved first and last residue. A D gene is named only where the DNA matches it firmly. Some rows mark clone size as missing; the rest say once, few, many or name a class of expanded clone.

j_gene: TRBJ1-4
v_gene: TRBV30
d_gene: .
abundance: .
CDR3aa: CAWSLGRGKLFF
CDR3nt: TGTGCCTGGAGTCTGGGCCGGGGAAAACTGTTTTTT

j_gene: TRBJ1-1
v_gene: TRBV19
d_gene: .
abundance: few
CDR3aa: CASSTAGDLMNTEAFF
CDR3nt: TGTGCCAGTAGTACTGCAGGGGACCTAATGAACACTGAAGCTTTCTTT

j_gene: TRBJ2-5
v_gene: TRBV4-1
d_gene: .
abundance: .
CDR3aa: CASSQARTTQETQYF
CDR3nt: TGCGCCAGCAGCCAAGCCAGGACAACCCAAGAGACCCAGTACTTC

j_gene: TRBJ1-4
v_gene: TRBV5-5
d_gene: .
abundance: .
CDR3aa: CASSIPGEINEKLFF
CDR3nt: TGTGCCAGCAGCATCCCAGGGGAAATTAATGAAAAACTGTTTTTT

j_gene: TRBJ1-2
v_gene: TRBV11-2
d_gene: TRBD1
abundance: .
CDR3aa: CASSTQTGTGYTF
CDR3nt: TGTGCCAGCAGCACCCAGACAGGGACTGGCTACACCTTC

j_gene: TRBJ2-7
v_gene: TRBV19
d_gene: .
abundance: few
CDR3aa: CASSINGQSYEQYF
CDR3nt: TGTGCCAGTAGTATAAATGGACAAAGCTACGAGCAGTACTTC

j_gene: TRBJ2-1
v_gene: TRBV4-3
d_gene: TRBD2
abundance: .
CDR3aa: CASSQDAAGGGNEQFF
CDR3nt: TGCGCCAGCAGCCAAGACGCAGCGGGAGGTGGCAATGAGCAGTTCTTC

j_gene: TRBJ1-2
v_gene: TRBV27
d_gene: TRBD1
abundance: .
CDR3aa: CASSNRGFGYTF
CDR3nt: TGTGCCAGCAGCAACAGGGGTTTTGGCTACACCTTC

j_gene: TRBJ2-5
v_gene: TRBV4-2
d_gene: TRBD1
abundance: .
CDR3aa: CASSPQGEETQYF
CDR3nt: TGTGCCAGCAGCCCACAGGGGGAAGAGACCCAGTACTTC

j_gene: TRBJ1-4
v_gene: TRBV4-2
d_gene: .
abundance: .
CDR3aa: CASSQEGQGGRGEKLFF
CDR3nt: TGTGCCAGCAGCCAAGAGGGACAAGGCGGTAGGGGTGAAAAACTGTTTTTT

j_gene: TRBJ2-7
v_gene: TRBV14
d_gene: .
abundance: once
CDR3aa: CASSETLAPYEQYF
CDR3nt: TGTGCCAGCAGCGAAACTCTAGCTCCCTACGAGCAGTACTTC

j_gene: TRBJ1-5
v_gene: TRBV4-3
d_gene: TRBD1
abundance: .
CDR3aa: CASSQEVATGSNQPQHF
CDR3nt: TGCGCCAGCAGCCAAGAAGTCGCGACAGGGAGCAATCAGCCCCAGCATTTT

j_gene: TRBJ1-6
v_gene: TRBV6-6
d_gene: TRBD1
abundance: once
CDR3aa: CASRPRQGAGNSPLHF
CDR3nt: TGTGCCAGCAGACCTAGACAGGGAGCAGGCAATTCACCCCTCCACTTT

j_gene: TRBJ1-2
v_gene: TRBV10-3
d_gene: TRBD1
abundance: .
CDR3aa: CASGGRNGYTF
CDR3nt: TGTGCCTCAGGGGGCCGGAATGGCTACACCTTC

j_gene: TRBJ2-7
v_gene: TRBV7-2
d_gene: TRBD2
abundance: .
CDR3aa: CASSLVGGGTETYEQYF
CDR3nt: TGTGCCAGCAGCTTAGTCGGGGGGGGGACGGAGACCTACGAGCAGTACTTC

j_gene: TRBJ2-1
v_gene: TRBV27
d_gene: TRBD1
abundance: .
CDR3aa: CASSPRDRDLNEQFF
CDR3nt: TGTGCCAGCAGTCCCCGGGACAGGGATCTGAATGAGCAGTTCTTC

j_gene: TRBJ1-1
v_gene: TRBV21-1
d_gene: .
abundance: .
CDR3aa: CASSPQNLNTEAFF
CDR3nt: TGTGCCAGCAGCCCCCAGAATCTGAACACTGAAGCTTTCTTT

j_gene: TRBJ2-1
v_gene: TRBV7-2
d_gene: TRBD2
abundance: .
CDR3aa: CASSSSGTSLSSEQFF
CDR3nt: TGTGCCAGCAGCAGTTCCGGGACTAGCCTAAGTAGTGAGCAGTTCTTC

j_gene: TRBJ1-6
v_gene: TRBV7-2
d_gene: TRBD1
abundance: few
CDR3aa: CASSSGRAGGNNSPLHF
CDR3nt: TGTGCCAGCAGCTCGGGTCGGGCAGGGGGCAATAATTCACCCCTCCACTTT

j_gene: TRBJ1-2
v_gene: TRBV18
d_gene: .
abundance: .
CDR3aa: CASSPGAGVHGYTF
CDR3nt: TGTGCCAGCTCCCCCGGGGCAGGGGTTCATGGCTACACCTTC

j_gene: TRBJ1-1
v_gene: TRBV9
d_gene: .
abundance: many
CDR3aa: CASSTKITVNTEAFF
CDR3nt: TGTGCCAGCAGCACCAAGATTACAGTGAACACTGAAGCTTTCTTT

j_gene: TRBJ2-3
v_gene: TRBV15
d_gene: .
abundance: .
CDR3aa: CATSRSSTVTDTQYF
CDR3nt: TGTGCCACCAGCAGATCCTCTACCGTCACAGATACGCAGTATTTT

j_gene: TRBJ2-1
v_gene: TRBV2
d_gene: TRBD1
abundance: .
CDR3aa: CASSAAQGKYEQFF
CDR3nt: TGTGCCAGCAGTGCAGCACAGGGGAAGTATGAGCAGTTCTTC

j_gene: TRBJ1-1
v_gene: TRBV19
d_gene: .
abundance: .
CDR3aa: CASSDPRTARNTEAFF
CDR3nt: TGTGCCAGTAGTGACCCGAGGACAGCAAGGAACACTGAAGCTTTCTTT

j_gene: TRBJ2-7
v_gene: TRBV6-1
d_gene: TRBD1
abundance: few
CDR3aa: CATYGTGGREQYF
CDR3nt: TGTGCCACCTATGGGACAGGGGGACGCGAGCAGTACTTC

j_gene: TRBJ1-2
v_gene: TRBV4-2
d_gene: TRBD1
abundance: few
CDR3aa: CASSQEAGGMGYGYTF
CDR3nt: TGTGCCAGCAGCCAAGAGGCAGGGGGCATGGGCTATGGCTACACCTTC

j_gene: TRBJ1-4
v_gene: TRBV6-5
d_gene: .
abundance: .
CDR3aa: CASSGDYSREKLFF
CDR3nt: TGTGCCAGCAGTGGGGACTATAGCCGTGAAAAACTGTTTTTT

j_gene: TRBJ1-2
v_gene: TRBV29-1
d_gene: TRBD1
abundance: .
CDR3aa: CSVSGGADYGYTF
CDR3nt: TGCAGCGTCTCAGGGGGCGCTGACTATGGCTACACCTTC

j_gene: TRBJ2-2
v_gene: TRBV20-1
d_gene: .
abundance: once
CDR3aa: CSAIDTGELFF
CDR3nt: TGCAGTGCTATCGACACCGGGGAGCTGTTTTTT

j_gene: TRBJ2-1
v_gene: TRBV2
d_gene: TRBD2
abundance: few
CDR3aa: CASTGNRGTSMVNEQFF
CDR3nt: TGTGCCAGCACCGGAAATCGTGGGACTAGCATGGTCAATGAGCAGTTCTTC

j_gene: TRBJ2-1
v_gene: TRBV5-5
d_gene: .
abundance: few
CDR3aa: CASSPTPKTISEQFF
CDR3nt: TGTGCCAGCAGCCCGACCCCGAAAACTATCTCTGAGCAGTTCTTC

j_gene: TRBJ2-5
v_gene: TRBV5-6
d_gene: .
abundance: .
CDR3aa: CASIDSFGTQYF
CDR3nt: TGTGCCAGCATAGACTCCTTCGGGACCCAGTACTTC

j_gene: TRBJ2-3
v_gene: TRBV11-2
d_gene: .
abundance: .
CDR3aa: CASSLWGLGTDTQYF
CDR3nt: TGTGCCAGCAGCTTATGGGGGCTGGGCACAGATACGCAGTATTTT

j_gene: TRBJ2-1
v_gene: TRBV14
d_gene: TRBD2
abundance: few
CDR3aa: CASSGLAGVDEQFF
CDR3nt: TGTGCCAGCAGCGGACTAGCGGGAGTGGATGAGCAGTTCTTC

j_gene: TRBJ1-4
v_gene: TRBV19
d_gene: .
abundance: few
CDR3aa: CASSIGLRQWPLVLFF
CDR3nt: TGTGCCAGTAGTATTGGATTGAGACAGTGGCCCCTAGTACTGTTTTTT

j_gene: TRBJ2-1
v_gene: TRBV2
d_gene: TRBD1
abundance: few
CDR3aa: CASSADRGPYNEQFF
CDR3nt: TGTGCCAGCAGTGCCGACAGGGGGCCCTACAATGAGCAGTTCTTC

j_gene: TRBJ1-1
v_gene: TRBV27
d_gene: TRBD1
abundance: .
CDR3aa: CASRTGGYTEAFF
CDR3nt: TGTGCCAGCAGGACAGGGGGGTACACTGAAGCTTTCTTT